This T cell receptor beta chain came from a study of regulatory T cells in long-lasting Graves disease. V was clipped by 0 bases and J by 1 base, with 9 bases between them. Germline CDR1 MNHEY, CDR2 SVGAGI. The CDR3 has 15 residues. Investigators prepared the TCR beta libraries by applying iRepertoire HTBI primers and Arm-PCR of CDR3 regions. TCRdb re-derived calls from the multiplex PCR reads in MiXCR, one entry per CDR3 protein. The sample lists 350,000 to 450,000 distinct CDR3 sequences; more than 13% were seen once. This clonotype was counted ten times or more. As to time point: newly diagnosed GD, antithyroid drugs for less than 3 months. PBMC RNA was the source of the TCR library. These sequences were also reported in another study, on T cells in Graves' hyperthyroidism and ophthalmopathy. That work states: Thyroid ultrasound and orbital computed tomography, with clinical symptoms and serum thyroxine and TRAb, informed diagnoses.

The sequencing used peripheral blood mononuclear cells (PBMCs), collected at new diagnosis, from a patient treated with antithyroid drugs. The clonotype comes from a young woman with Graves disease. The J gene is TRBJ1-1, the V gene TRBV6-5; D call uncertain. The CDR3 protein is CASSYSEYKNTEAFF. Here the CDR3 DNA reads TGTGCCAGCAGTTACTCGGAATATAAGAACACTGAAGCTTTCTTT.